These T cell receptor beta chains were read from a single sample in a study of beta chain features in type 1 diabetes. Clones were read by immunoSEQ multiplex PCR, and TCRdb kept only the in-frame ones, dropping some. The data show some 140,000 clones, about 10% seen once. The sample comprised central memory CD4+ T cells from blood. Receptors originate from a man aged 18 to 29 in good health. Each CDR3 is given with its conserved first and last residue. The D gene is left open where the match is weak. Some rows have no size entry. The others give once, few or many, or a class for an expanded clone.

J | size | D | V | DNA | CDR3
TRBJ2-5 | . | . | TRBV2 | TGTGCCAGCAAGGCCAGGGAAAGGGAGACCCAGTACTTC | CASKARERETQYF
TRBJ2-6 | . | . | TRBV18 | TGTGCCAGCTCACCCGTTCCGTCGGTTTCAACTGGGGCCAACGTCCTGACTTTC | CASSPVPSVSTGANVLTF
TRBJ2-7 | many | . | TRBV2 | TGTGCCAGCAGAGGAGTGGCGGGGCAGGAGCAGTACTTC | CASRGVAGQEQYF
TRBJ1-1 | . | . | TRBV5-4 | TGTGCCAGCAGCGAACCCGGGGACACTGAAGCTTTCTTT | CASSEPGDTEAFF
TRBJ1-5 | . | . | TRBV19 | TGTGCCAGTAGTACCCTGGACTATAATCAGCCCCAGCATTTT | CASSTLDYNQPQHF
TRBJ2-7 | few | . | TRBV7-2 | TGTGCCAGCAGCTTACCGACAGTCTCCGAGCAGTACTTC | CASSLPTVSEQYF
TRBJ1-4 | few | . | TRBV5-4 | TGTGCCAGCAGCTTGGGGGGGCAGGGGGAAAAACTGTTTTTT | CASSLGGQGEKLFF
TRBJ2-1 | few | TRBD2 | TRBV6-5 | TGTGCCAGCAGTTTCGAGCGGGGGGGTTACAATGAGCAGTTCTTC | CASSFERGGYNEQFF
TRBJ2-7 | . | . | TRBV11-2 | TGTGCCAGCAGCCCGATACGGCGAAGGGGGGGCCAAACATACGAGCAGTACTTC | CASSPIRRRGGQTYEQYF
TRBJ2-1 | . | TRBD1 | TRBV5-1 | TGCGCCAGCAGCTTGGTCGAAAGGGGGCCGAATGAGCAGTTCTTC | CASSLVERGPNEQFF
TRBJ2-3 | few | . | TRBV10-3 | TGTGCCATCAAGGTGGGGACAAATACGCAGTATTTT | CAIKVGTNTQYF
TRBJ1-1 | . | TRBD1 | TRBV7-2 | TGTGCCAGCAGCTTAACTTCGGGACAGAGGACTGAAGCTTTCTTT | CASSLTSGQRTEAFF
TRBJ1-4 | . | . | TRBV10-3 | TGTGCCACGCGACAGGAGAAGTACGAAAAACTGTTTTTT | CATRQEKYEKLFF
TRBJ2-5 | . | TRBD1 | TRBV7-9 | TGTGCCAGCAGCCCCAAGGGACAGCCCCCAGAGACCCAGTACTTC | CASSPKGQPPETQYF
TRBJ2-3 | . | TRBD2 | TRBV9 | TGTGCCAGCAGCATTCTAGCGGGGGGGGCCACAGATACGCAGTATTTT | CASSILAGGATDTQYF
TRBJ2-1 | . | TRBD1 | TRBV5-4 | TGTGCCAGCAGCTTGGCCCTCGACAGGGTGGATGAGCAGTTCTTC | CASSLALDRVDEQFF
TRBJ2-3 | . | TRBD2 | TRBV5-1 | TGCGCCAGCAGCAGGGGACTAGCGGGGGAAACAGATACGCAGTATTTT | CASSRGLAGETDTQYF
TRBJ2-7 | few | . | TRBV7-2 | TGTGCCAGCACCTCCGCGCCCGACAGTACCTACGAGCAGTACTTC | CASTSAPDSTYEQYF
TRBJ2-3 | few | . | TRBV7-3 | TGTGCCAGCAGCCCACGATCCACCCAGGGGGATACGCAGTATTTT | CASSPRSTQGDTQYF
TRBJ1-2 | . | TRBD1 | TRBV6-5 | TGTGCCAGCAGTTCCGGGACAGGGGCCTATGGCTACACCTTC | CASSSGTGAYGYTF
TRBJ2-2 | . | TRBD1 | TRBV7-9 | TGTGCCAGCAGCCTACCACCACAGGGGCGGAACACCGGGGAGCTGTTTTTT | CASSLPPQGRNTGELFF
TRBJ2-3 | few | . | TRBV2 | TGTGCCAGCAGTGCCCGAAGTTCCACTAGCACAGATACGCAGTATTTT | CASSARSSTSTDTQYF
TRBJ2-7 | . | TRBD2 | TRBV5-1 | TGCGCCAGCAGCTTTCAAAGCGGGGGGTTGTACGAGCAGTACTTC | CASSFQSGGLYEQYF
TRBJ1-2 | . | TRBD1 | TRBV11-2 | TGTGCCAGCAGCTTAGGCCACAGGGGAGGTGGCTATGGCTACACCTTC | CASSLGHRGGGYGYTF
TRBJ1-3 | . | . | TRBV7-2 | TGTGCCAGCAGCTTAGCATCGGCTGGAAACACCATATATTTT | CASSLASAGNTIYF
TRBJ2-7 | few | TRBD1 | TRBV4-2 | TGTGCCAGCAGCGTTGGACAGGGGCCTACCTACGAGCAGTACTTC | CASSVGQGPTYEQYF
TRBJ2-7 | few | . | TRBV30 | TGTGCCTGGGGGGACACCTACGAGCAGTACTTC | CAWGDTYEQYF
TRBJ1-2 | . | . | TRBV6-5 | TGTGCCAGCAGTTACGCGGGGGCGGCGGGCTACACCTTC | CASSYAGAAGYTF
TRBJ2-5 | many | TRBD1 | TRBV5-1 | TGCGCCAGCAGCTCTGGACAGGGCACCGGGGAGACCCAGTACTTC | CASSSGQGTGETQYF
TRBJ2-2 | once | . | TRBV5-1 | TGCGCCAGCAGCTTGGCACGCGTACTGAACACCGGGGAGCTGTTTTTT | CASSLARVLNTGELFF
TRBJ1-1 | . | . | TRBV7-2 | TGTGCCAGCAGCCCCCGGGAGAGGGGGGGTAATGAAGCTTTCTTT | CASSPRERGGNEAFF
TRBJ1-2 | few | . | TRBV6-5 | TGTGCCAGCAGCTCCCGGGTCGGCTATGGCTACACCTTC | CASSSRVGYGYTF
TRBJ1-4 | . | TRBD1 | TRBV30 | TGTGCCTGGAGTAGTCGACAGGGGAGTGCAACTAATGAAAAACTGTTTTTT | CAWSSRQGSATNEKLFF
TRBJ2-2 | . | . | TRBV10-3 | TGTGCCACTTCAGAGAACACCGGGGAGCTGTTTTTT | CATSENTGELFF
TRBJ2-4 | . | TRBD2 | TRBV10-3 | TGTGCCATCAGTGAGTCGAAGCGAGGGACTAGCGGCCACTTC | CAISESKRGTSGHF
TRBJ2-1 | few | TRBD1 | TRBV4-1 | TGCGCCAGCAGCCGGGGGGGACAGGGGATCAACAATGAGCAGTTCTTC | CASSRGGQGINNEQFF
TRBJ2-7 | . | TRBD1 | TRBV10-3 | TGTGCCATCAGTCCCGGGACAGGGGGTGACGAGCAGTACTTC | CAISPGTGGDEQYF
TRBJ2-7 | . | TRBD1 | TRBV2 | TGTGCCAGCAGCGAGAGACAGGGTAGTTACGAGCAGTACTTC | CASSERQGSYEQYF
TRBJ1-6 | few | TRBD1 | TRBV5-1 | TGCGCCAGCAGCTTGGAAAACGCAGGGGGCAGTAATTCACCCCTCCACTTT | CASSLENAGGSNSPLHF
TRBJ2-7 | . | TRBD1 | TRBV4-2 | TGTGCCAGCAGCCAATCCGGGACAGATTCCTACGAGCAGTACTTC | CASSQSGTDSYEQYF
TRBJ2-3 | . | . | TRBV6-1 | TGTGCCAGCAGTGAAGCCCCCTATCCTACCACAGATACGCAGTATTTT | CASSEAPYPTTDTQYF
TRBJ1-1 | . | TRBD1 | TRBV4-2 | TGTGCCAGCAGCCAAGCACAGGGGAACACTGAAACTTTCTTT | CASSQAQGNTETFF
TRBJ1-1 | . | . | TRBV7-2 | TGTGCCAGCAGGATCCCCCCCAGCACTGAAGCTTTCTTT | CASRIPPSTEAFF
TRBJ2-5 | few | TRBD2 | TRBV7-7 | TGTGCCAGCAGCCCCTTAGCGGGGGGGGTTGAGACCCAGTACTTC | CASSPLAGGVETQYF
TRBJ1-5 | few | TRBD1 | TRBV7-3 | TGTGCCAGCAGCTTAGCGGACAGGGGGCACAATCAGCCCCAGCATTTT | CASSLADRGHNQPQHF
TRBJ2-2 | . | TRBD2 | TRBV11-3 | TGTGCCAGCAGCCCCACTAGCGGGGGGGTCGGGGAGCTGTTTTTT | CASSPTSGGVGELFF
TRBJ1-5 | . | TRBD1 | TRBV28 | TGTGCCAGCAGCTCCGTCGGGACAGGGTGGCCCCCCCAGCATTTT | CASSSVGTGWPPQHF
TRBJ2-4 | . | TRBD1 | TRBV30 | TGTGCCTGGACGACGGGAACAGGGGTACGAGCCAAAAACATTCAGTACTTC | CAWTTGTGVRAKNIQYF
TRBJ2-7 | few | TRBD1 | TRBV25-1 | TGTGCCAGCAACTCCCGGGACAGACCCTACGAGCAGTACTTC | CASNSRDRPYEQYF
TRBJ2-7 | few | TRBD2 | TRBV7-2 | TGTGCCAGCAGCTTATATGTCGGGGGGACCTACGAGCAGTACTTC | CASSLYVGGTYEQYF
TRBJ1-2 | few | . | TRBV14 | TGTGCCAGCAGCCAAGATCTTAGCTATGGCTACACCTTC | CASSQDLSYGYTF